This T cell receptor beta chain emerged from a study of CXCR3-negative and CXCR3-positive naive CD8 T cells. Per germline, CDR1 MNHEY and CDR2 SVGAGI. This CDR3 is 11 amino acids long. Findings and caveats of the study: Naive CXCR3-positive and CXCR3-negative cells shared TRBV-TRBJ usage; memory cells diverged. CXCR3 expression partially decreased after cryopreservation; most assays used fresh PBMCs. Naive cells with CXCR3 showed TRB CDR3s that were more hydrophobic than those in CXCR3-negative naive cells.

With more than 250,000 cells each, the CD8+ T cell subsets were individually sorted in triplicate. Via 5' RACE with UMI labels, TRB cDNA libraries were prepared. TCRdb re-called the 5' RACE reads; one entry per CDR3 protein, DNA not given. The sample's table shows some 130,000 distinct CDR3 sequences. In regard to this clonotype: No antigen is known for it.

The clonotype was recovered from a human donor in good health. Some clones in this sample may be carry-over from other donors' samples. Source material: naive CXCR3- CD8+ T cells from blood. The subset: CD45RO-CCR7+CD27+CD95- naive CD8+ T cells lacking CXCR3 (TNR3-). V gene TRBV6-5 combines with J gene TRBJ1-1; TCRdb proposes TRBD1, but this gene call is untestable without DNA. CDR3 sequence: CASSSGQEAFF.